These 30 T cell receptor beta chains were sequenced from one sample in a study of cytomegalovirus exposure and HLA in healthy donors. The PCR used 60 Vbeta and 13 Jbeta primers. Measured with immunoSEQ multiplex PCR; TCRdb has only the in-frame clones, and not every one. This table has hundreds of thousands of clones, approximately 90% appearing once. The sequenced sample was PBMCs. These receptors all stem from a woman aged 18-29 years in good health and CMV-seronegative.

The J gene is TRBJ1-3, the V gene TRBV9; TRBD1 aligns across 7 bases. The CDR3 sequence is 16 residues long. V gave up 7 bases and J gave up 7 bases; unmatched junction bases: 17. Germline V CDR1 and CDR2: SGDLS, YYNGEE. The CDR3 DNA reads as TGTGCCAGCGCGCGTGAGGAGGGGGCAGAGTGGAACACCATATATTTT. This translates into CASAREEGAEWNTIYF.

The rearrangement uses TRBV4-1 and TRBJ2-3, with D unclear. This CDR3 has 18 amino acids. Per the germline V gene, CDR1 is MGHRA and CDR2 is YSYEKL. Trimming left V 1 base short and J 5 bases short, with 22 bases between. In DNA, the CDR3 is TGCGCCAGCAGCCAAGTACCCAGTAGCTCCCCACGCAGAGATACGCAGTATTTT. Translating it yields CASSQVPSSSPRRDTQYF.

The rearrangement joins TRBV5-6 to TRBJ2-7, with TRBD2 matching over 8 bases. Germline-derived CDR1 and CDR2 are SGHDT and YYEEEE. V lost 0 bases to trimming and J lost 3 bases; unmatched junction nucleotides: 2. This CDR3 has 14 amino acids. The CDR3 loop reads CASSLGGGIYEQYF. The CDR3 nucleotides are TGTGCCAGCAGCTTGGGCGGGGGGATCTACGAGCAGTACTTC.

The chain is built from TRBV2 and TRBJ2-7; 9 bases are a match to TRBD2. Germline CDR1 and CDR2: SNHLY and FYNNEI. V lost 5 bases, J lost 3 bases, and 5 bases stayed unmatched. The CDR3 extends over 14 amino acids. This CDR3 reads CASSSSGANYEQYF. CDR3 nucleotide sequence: TGTGCCAGCAGTTCTAGCGGGGCGAACTACGAGCAGTACTTC.

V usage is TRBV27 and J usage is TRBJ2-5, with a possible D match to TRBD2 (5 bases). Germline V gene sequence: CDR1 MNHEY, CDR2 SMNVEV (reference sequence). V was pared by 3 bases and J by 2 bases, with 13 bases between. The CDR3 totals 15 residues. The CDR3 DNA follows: TGTGCCAGCAGTTTGGTCCCTTCGGGACAAGAGACCCAGTACTTC. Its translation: CASSLVPSGQETQYF.

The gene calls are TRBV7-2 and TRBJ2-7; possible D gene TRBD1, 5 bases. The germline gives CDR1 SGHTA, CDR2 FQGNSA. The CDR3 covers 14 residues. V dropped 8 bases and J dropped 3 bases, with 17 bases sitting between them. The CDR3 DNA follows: TGTGCCAGCGCCAAGGGGCGGCCCATCTACGAGCAGTACTTC. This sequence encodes CASAKGRPIYEQYF. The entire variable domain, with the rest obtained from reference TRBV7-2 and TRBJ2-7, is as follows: GAGVSQSPSNKVTEKGKDVELRCDPISGHTALYWYRQSLGQGLEFLIYFQGNSAPDKSGLPSDRFSAERTGGSVSTLTIQRTQQEDSAVYLCASAKGRPIYEQYFGPGTRLTVT.

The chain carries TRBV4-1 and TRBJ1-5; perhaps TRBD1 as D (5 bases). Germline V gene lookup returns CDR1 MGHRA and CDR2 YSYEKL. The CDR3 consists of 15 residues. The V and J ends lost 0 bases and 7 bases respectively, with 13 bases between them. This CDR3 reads CASSQEGREGQPQHF. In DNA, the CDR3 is TGCGCCAGCAGCCAAGAAGGCAGGGAGGGCCAGCCCCAGCATTTT.

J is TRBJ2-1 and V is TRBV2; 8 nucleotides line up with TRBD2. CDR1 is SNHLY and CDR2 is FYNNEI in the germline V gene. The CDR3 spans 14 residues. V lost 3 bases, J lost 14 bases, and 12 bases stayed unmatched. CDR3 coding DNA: TGTGCCAGCAGTGATGGGGTAGTTGGGACTAGGAAGTTCTTC. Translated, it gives CASSDGVVGTRKFF.

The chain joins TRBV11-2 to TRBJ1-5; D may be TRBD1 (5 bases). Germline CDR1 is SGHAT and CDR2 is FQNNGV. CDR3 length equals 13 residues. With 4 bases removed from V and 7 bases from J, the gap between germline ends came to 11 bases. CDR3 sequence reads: CASSWGERQPQHF. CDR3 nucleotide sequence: TGTGCCAGCAGCTGGGGGGAGAGGCAGCCCCAGCATTTT. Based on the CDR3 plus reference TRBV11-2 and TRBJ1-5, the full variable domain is EAGVAQSPRYKIIEKRQSVAFWCNPISGHATLYWYQQILGQGPKLLIQFQNNGVVDDSQLPKDRFSAERLKGVDSTLKIQPAKLEDSAVYLCASSWGERQPQHFGDGTRLSIL.

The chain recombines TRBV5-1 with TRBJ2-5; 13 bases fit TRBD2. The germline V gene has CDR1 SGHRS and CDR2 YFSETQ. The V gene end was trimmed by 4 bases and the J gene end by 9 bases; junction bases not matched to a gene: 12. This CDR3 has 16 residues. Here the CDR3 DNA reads TGCGCCAGCAGCCCCACTAGCGGGGGGGCCGGCAGGGCCCAGTACTTC. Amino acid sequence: CASSPTSGGAGRAQYF.

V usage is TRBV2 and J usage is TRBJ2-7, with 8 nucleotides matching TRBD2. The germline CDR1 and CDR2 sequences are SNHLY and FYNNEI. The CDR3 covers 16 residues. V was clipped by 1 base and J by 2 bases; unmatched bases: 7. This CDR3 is CASSEGLAGGTYEQYF. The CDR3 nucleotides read TGTGCCAGCAGTGAAGGTCTAGCGGGTGGAACCTACGAGCAGTACTTC.

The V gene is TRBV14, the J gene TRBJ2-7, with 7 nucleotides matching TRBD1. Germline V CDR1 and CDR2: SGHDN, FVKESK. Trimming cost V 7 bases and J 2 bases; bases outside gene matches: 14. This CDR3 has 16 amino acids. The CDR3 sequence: CASTGKPWDSPYEQYF. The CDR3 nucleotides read TGTGCCAGCACTGGCAAACCTTGGGACAGCCCCTACGAGCAGTACTTC.

The CDR3 bases are TGTGCCAGCTCCCCGTTTAAGGGCCCGGGGAGTAATCAGCCCCAGCATTTT. The encoded protein is CASSPFKGPGSNQPQHF. The chain has TRBV18 and TRBJ1-5; D uncertain. Deletions cut 6 bases from V and 4 bases from J, with 22 bases between. Germline V gene lookup returns CDR1 KGHSH and CDR2 LQKENI. The CDR3 spans 17 residues.

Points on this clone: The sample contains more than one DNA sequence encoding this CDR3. CDR3 nucleotides: TGTGCCAGCAGCCTTAGCACAGATACGCAGTATTTT. This gives the protein CASSLSTDTQYF. The rearrangement uses TRBV5-6 and TRBJ2-3; the D is unclear. This CDR3 is built from 12 residues. Germline V gene sequence: CDR1 SGHDT, CDR2 YYEEEE. The V and J ends lost 4 bases and 0 bases respectively, with 3 bases between them.

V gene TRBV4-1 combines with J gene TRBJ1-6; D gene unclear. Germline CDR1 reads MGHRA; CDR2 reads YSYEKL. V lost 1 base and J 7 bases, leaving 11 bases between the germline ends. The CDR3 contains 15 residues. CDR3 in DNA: TGCGCCAGCAGCCAAGTAAGTCTCGCGAATTCACCCCTCCACTTT. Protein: CASSQVSLANSPLHF.

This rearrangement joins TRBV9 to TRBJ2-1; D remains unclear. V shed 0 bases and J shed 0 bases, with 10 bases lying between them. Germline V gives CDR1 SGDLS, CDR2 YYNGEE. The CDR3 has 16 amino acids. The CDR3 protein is CASSVDQVSSYNEQFF. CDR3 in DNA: TGTGCCAGCAGCGTAGACCAGGTTAGCTCCTACAATGAGCAGTTCTTC.

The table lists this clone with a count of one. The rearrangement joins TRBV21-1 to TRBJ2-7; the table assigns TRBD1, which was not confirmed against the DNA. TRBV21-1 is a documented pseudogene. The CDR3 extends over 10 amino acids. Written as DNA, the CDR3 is TGTGCCAGCAGCAAACCAGGGCAGTACTTC. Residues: CASSKPGQYF.

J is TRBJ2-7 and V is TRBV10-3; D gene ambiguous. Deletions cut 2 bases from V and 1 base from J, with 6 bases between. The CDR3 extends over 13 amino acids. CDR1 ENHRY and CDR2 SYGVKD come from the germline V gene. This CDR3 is CAISETASYEQYF. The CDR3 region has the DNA TGTGCCATCAGTGAGACAGCTTCCTACGAGCAGTACTTC.

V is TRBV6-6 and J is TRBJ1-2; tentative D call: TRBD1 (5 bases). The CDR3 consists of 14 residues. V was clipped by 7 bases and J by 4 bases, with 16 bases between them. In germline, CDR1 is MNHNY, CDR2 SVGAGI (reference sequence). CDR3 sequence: CASIAGGDSYGYTF. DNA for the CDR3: TGTGCCAGCATCGCGGGGGGGGATTCCTATGGCTACACCTTC.

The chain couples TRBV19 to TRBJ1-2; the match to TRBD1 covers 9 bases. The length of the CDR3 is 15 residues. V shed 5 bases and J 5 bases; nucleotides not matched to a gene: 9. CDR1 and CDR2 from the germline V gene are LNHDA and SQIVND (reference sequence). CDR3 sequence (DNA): TGTGCCAGTAGTCTGGGGACAGGGTCTTGGTATGGCTACACCTTC. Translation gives CASSLGTGSWYGYTF.

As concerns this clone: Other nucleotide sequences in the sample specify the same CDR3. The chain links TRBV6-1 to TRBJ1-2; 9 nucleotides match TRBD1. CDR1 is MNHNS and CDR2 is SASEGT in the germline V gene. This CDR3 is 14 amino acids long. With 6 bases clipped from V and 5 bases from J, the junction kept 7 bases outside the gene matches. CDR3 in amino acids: CASRRTGENYGYTF. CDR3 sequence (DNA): TGTGCCAGCAGGCGGACAGGGGAGAATTATGGCTACACCTTC.

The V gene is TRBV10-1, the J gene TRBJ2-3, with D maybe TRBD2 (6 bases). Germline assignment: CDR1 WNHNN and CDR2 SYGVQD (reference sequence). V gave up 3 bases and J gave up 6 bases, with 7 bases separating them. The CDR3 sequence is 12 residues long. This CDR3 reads CASSDGGDTQYF. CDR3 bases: TGCGCCAGCAGTGACGGAGGGGATACGCAGTATTTT.

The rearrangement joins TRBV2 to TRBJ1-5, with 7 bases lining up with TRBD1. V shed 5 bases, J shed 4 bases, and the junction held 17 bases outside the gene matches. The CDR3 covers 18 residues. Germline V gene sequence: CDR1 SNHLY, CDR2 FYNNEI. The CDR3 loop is CASSPTSQARGKNQPQHF. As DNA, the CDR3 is TGTGCCAGCAGTCCCACCTCCCAGGCCAGGGGGAAGAATCAGCCCCAGCATTTT.

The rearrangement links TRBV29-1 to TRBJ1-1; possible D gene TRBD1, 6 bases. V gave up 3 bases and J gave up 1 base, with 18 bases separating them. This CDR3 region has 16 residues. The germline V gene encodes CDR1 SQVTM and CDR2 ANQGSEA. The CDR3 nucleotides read TGCAGCGTTGATTCCAGGGGCCTTCCCGAGAACACTGAAGCTTTCTTT. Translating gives CSVDSRGLPENTEAFF.

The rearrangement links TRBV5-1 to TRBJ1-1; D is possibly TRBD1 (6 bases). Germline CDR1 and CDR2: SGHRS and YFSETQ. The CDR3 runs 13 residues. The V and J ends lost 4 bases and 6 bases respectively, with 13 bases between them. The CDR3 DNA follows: TGCGCCAGCAGCCAAGGGGGTGCGGCTGAAGCTTTCTTT. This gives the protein CASSQGGAAEAFF.

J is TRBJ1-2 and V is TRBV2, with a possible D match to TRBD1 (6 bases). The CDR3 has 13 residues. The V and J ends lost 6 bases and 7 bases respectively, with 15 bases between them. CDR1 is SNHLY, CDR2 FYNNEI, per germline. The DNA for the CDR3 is TGTGCCAGCAGCTCCACAGGGTCTGGTGGCTACACCTTC. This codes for CASSSTGSGGYTF.

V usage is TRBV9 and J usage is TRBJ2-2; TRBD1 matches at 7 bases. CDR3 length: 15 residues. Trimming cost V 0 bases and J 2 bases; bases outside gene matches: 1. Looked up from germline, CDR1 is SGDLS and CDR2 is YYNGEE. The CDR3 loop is CASSVGTGNTGELFF. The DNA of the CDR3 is TGTGCCAGCAGCGTAGGGACAGGTAACACCGGGGAGCTGTTTTTT.

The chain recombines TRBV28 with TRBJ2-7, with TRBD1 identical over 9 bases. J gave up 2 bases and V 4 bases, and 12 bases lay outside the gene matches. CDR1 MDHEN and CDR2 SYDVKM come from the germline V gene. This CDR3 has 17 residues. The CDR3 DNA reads TGTGCCAGCAGTTACCGGGACAGGGAGATTTACGCCTACGAGCAGTACTTC. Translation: CASSYRDREIYAYEQYF. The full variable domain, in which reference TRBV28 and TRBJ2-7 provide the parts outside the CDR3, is DVKVTQSSRYLVKRTGEKVFLECVQDMDHENMFWYRQDPGLGLRLIYFSYDVKMKEKGDIPEGYSVSREKKERFSLILESASTNQTSMYLCASSYRDREIYAYEQYFGPGTRLTVT.

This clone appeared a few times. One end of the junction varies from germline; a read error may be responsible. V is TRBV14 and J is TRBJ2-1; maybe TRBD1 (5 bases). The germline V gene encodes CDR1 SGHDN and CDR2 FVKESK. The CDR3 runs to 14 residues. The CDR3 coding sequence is TGTGCCACTCGAAAGGGGCCATCCTCCAATGAGCAGTTCTTC. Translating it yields CATRKGPSSNEQFF. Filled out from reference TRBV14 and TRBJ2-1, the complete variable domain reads EAGVTQFPSHSVIEKGQTVTLRCDPISGHDNLYWYRRVMGKEIKFLLHFVKESKQDESGMPNNRFLAERTGGTYSTLKVQPAELEDSGVYFCATRKGPSSNEQFFGPGTRLTVL.

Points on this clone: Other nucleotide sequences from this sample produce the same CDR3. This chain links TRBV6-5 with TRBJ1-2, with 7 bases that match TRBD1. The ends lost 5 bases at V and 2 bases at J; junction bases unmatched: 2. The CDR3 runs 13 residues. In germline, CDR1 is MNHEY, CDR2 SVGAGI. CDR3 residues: CASSRQGNYGYTF. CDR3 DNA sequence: TGTGCCAGCAGTCGACAGGGAAACTATGGCTACACCTTC.